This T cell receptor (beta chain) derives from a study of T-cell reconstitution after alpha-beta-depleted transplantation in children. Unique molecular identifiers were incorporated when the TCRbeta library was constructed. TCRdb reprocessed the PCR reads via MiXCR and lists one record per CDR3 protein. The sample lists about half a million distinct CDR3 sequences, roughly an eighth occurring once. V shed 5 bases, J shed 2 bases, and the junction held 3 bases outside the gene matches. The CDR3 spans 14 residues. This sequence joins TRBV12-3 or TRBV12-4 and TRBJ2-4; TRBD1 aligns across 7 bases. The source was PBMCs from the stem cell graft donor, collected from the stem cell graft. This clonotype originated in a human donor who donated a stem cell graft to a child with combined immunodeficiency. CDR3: CASSTGQTKNIQYF. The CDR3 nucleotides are TGTGCCAGCAGTACGGGACAGACCAAAAACATTCAGTACTTC.